Below are 8 T cell receptor beta chains sequenced from a single sample in a study of T cell responses to AZD1222 COVID-19 vaccine. Only in-frame clones appear in the TCRdb table, and some are missing; sequencing was by immunoSEQ multiplex PCR. Found here are about 150,000 clones, around 85% of them singletons; the top ten hold approximately 5.1%. Sequenced material: peripheral blood, taken on day 0 of MenACWY control vaccination. Receptor source: an adult in good health.

This chain connects TRBV24-1 to TRBJ2-5, with 8 bases that match TRBD1. J gave up 5 bases and V 4 bases, and 11 bases lay outside the gene matches. The CDR3 runs 16 residues. CDR1 and CDR2 from the germline V gene are KGHDR and SFDVKD. Here the CDR3 reads CATSDPADRGGETQYF. The DNA for the CDR3 is TGTGCCACCAGTGACCCGGCCGACAGGGGTGGGGAGACCCAGTACTTC.

The rearrangement links TRBV4-1 to TRBJ2-5, with unresolved D. CDR1 and CDR2 (germline): MGHRA, YSYEKL. CDR3 length: 13 residues. Trimming cost V 2 bases and J 1 base, with 5 bases left between them. Here the CDR3 reads CASSQLVQETQYF. DNA for the CDR3: TGCGCCAGCAGCCAACTCGTCCAAGAGACCCAGTACTTC.

This chain uses TRBV2 with TRBJ1-1; 7 bases agree with TRBD1. This CDR3 is built from 13 residues. Trimming removed 8 bases from V and 3 bases from J; junction bases left unmatched: 6. Germline loops: CDR1 SNHLY, CDR2 FYNNEI. The DNA of the CDR3 is TGTGCCAGCGGTATACAGGGGTACACTGAAGCTTTCTTT. Protein sequence: CASGIQGYTEAFF.

This chain links TRBV15 with TRBJ1-1, with D possibly TRBD1 on 5 matching bases. The CDR3 sequence is 16 residues long. Germline V gives CDR1 LNHNV, CDR2 YYDKDF (reference sequence). The V end was cut by 3 bases, the J end by 0 bases, with 14 bases between. CDR3: CATSRGTSALNTEAFF. Here the CDR3 DNA reads TGTGCCACCAGCAGGGGGACCTCTGCATTGAACACTGAAGCTTTCTTT.

The chain employs TRBV4-1 and TRBJ1-2; D possibly corresponds to TRBD1 (6 bases). The germline gives CDR1 MGHRA, CDR2 YSYEKL. Between the trimmed V and J ends, which lost 1 base and 0 bases, there was a span of 12 bases. CDR3 length equals 16 residues. This chain's CDR3 is CASSQVGQKANYGYTF. The CDR3 nucleotides are TGCGCCAGCAGCCAAGTAGGACAGAAAGCTAACTATGGCTACACCTTC.

This clone has more than one count but fewer than ten. This chain uses TRBV12-5 with TRBJ2-5; 10 bases line up with TRBD1. V was clipped by 0 bases and J by 4 bases; unmatched bases: 11. The CDR3 length is 18 residues. From germline, CDR1 is LGHNT and CDR2 FRNRAP. The CDR3 protein is CASGLVRDGTGAAETQYF. The CDR3 region has the DNA TGTGCTAGTGGTTTGGTACGCGACGGGACAGGGGCGGCAGAGACCCAGTACTTC.

The V and J genes are TRBV7-9 and TRBJ1-2, with D unresolved. V dropped 1 base and J dropped 8 bases, with 14 bases sitting between them. The CDR3 extends over 14 amino acids. Germline V gives CDR1 SEHNR, CDR2 FQNEAQ (reference sequence). DNA of the CDR3: TGTGCCAGCAGCTTAGGGTGGTCCACCTCGGGCTACACCTTC. It translates to CASSLGWSTSGYTF.

This clone was recorded only once. This chain links TRBV6-1 with TRBJ1-5; no clear D gene. The CDR3 is 14 amino acids. The V and J ends lost 2 bases and 6 bases respectively, with 11 bases between them. Per the germline V gene, CDR1 is MNHNS and CDR2 is SASEGT. CDR3 amino acids: CASSEIEVTQPQHF. Here the CDR3 DNA reads TGTGCCAGCAGTGAAATCGAGGTTACTCAGCCCCAGCATTTT.